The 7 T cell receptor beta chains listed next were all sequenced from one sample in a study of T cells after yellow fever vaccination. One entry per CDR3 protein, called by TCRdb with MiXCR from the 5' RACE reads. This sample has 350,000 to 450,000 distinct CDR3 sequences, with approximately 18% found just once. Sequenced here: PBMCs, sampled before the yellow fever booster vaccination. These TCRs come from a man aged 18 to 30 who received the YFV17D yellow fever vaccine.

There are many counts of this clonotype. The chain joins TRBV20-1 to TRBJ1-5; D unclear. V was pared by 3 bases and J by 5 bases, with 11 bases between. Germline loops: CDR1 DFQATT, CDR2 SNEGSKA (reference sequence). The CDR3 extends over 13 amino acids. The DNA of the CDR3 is TGCAGTGCTAGTTCGGGGTTGGATCAGCCCCAGCATTTT. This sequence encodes CSASSGLDQPQHF.

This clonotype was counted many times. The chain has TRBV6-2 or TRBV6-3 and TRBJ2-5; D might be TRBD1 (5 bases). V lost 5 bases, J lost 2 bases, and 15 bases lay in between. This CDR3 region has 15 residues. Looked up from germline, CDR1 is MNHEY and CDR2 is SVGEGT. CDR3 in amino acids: CASSDLRQMQETQYF. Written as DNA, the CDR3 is TGTGCCAGCAGTGACCTCAGACAGATGCAAGAGACCCAGTACTTC.

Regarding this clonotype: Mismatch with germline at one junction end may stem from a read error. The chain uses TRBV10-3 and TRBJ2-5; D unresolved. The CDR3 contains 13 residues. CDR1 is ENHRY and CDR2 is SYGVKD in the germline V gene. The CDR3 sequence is CAISQSAQETQYF. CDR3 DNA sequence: TGTGCCATCAGTCAGTCCGCCCAAGAGACCCAGTACTTC.

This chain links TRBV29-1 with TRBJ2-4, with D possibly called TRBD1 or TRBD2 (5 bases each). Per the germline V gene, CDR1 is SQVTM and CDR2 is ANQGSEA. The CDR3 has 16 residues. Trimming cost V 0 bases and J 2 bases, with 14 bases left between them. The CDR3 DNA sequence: TGCAGCGTTGAAGACCCGGCGAGGGGACCCAAAAACATTCAGTACTTC. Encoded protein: CSVEDPARGPKNIQYF.

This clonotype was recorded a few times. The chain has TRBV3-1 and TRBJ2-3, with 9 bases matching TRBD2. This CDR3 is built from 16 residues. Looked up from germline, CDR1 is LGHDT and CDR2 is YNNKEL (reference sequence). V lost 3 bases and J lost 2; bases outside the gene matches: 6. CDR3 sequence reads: CASSHFGGGVTDTQYF. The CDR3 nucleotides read TGTGCCAGCAGCCACTTCGGCGGGGGGGTCACAGATACGCAGTATTTT.

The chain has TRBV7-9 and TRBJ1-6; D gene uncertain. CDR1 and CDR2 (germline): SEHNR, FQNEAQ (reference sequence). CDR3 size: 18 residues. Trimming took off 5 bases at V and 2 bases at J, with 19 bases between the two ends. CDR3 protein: CASSPPRREFPYNSPLHF. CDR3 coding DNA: TGTGCCAGCAGCCCCCCTCGACGGGAGTTCCCCTATAATTCACCCCTCCACTTT.

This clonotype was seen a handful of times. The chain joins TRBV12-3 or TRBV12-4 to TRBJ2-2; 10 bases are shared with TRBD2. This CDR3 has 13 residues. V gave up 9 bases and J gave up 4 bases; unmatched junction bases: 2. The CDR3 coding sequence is TGTGCCAGTCTAGCGGGGGTCACCGGGGAGCTGTTTTTT. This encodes CASLAGVTGELFF.